Below are 13 T cell receptor beta chains sequenced from a single sample in a study of blood T cell repertoires in COVID-19. The assay was immunoSEQ multiplex PCR, and TCRdb's table has in-frame clones only and misses some. This table has around 100,000 clones, about nine tenths appearing once. Sequenced: peripheral blood. The receptors stem from a man between 45 and 60 years old with acute or convalescent COVID-19.

There are a few counts of this clone. The chain links TRBV19 to TRBJ1-4; 12 bases match TRBD1. CDR3 length: 15 residues. V was pared by 1 base and J by 14 bases, with 8 bases of the junction left unmatched. In germline, CDR1 is LNHDA, CDR2 SQIVND (reference sequence). CDR3 protein: CASSIAGTGGVKLFF. DNA for the CDR3: TGTGCCAGTAGTATAGCCGGGACAGGGGGCGTCAAGCTGTTTTTT.

The chain carries TRBV4-3 and TRBJ1-4; D is possibly TRBD1 (5 bases). This CDR3 spans 15 amino acids. CDR1 is LGHNA, CDR2 YSLEER, per germline. V lost 3 bases to trimming and J lost 6 bases, with 14 bases between them. The CDR3 bases are TGCGCCAGCAGCCAGGCCAGGGTTCGAGATGAAAAACTGTTTTTT. Translating gives CASSQARVRDEKLFF.

The chain employs TRBV3-1 (or the pseudogene TRBV3-2) and TRBJ1-5, with D unresolved. Trimming took off 0 bases at V and 3 bases at J, with 6 bases between the two ends. Germline V gives CDR1 LGHDT, CDR2 YNNKEL (reference sequence). CDR3 length: 14 amino acids. CDR3 sequence (DNA): TGTGCCAGCAGCCAAGACGGTTACAATCAGCCCCAGCATTTT. Translating gives CASSQDGYNQPQHF.

V is TRBV4-2 and J is TRBJ1-2; D may be TRBD1 (5 bases). Germline lookup yields CDR1 LGHNA and CDR2 YNFKEQ. The CDR3 runs to 13 residues. The ends were cut back, 0 bases at V and 4 bases at J, with 6 bases in the middle. The CDR3 nucleotides are TGTGCCAGCAGCCAAGATCAGGGCTATGGCTACACCTTC. This codes for CASSQDQGYGYTF.

The V gene is TRBV11-2, the J gene TRBJ2-7, with a possible D match to TRBD2 (5 bases). The CDR3 covers 15 residues. The germline gives CDR1 SGHAT, CDR2 FQNNGV. V gave up 1 base and J gave up 2 bases, with 12 bases separating them. The CDR3 here is CASSLVEGPAYEQYF. CDR3 nucleotides: TGTGCCAGCAGCTTAGTTGAGGGTCCGGCCTACGAGCAGTACTTC. The full variable domain, its missing parts supplied by reference TRBV11-2 and TRBJ2-7, is EAGVAQSPRYKIIEKRQSVAFWCNPISGHATLYWYQQILGQGPKLLIQFQNNGVVDDSQLPKDRFSAERLKGVDSTLKIQPAKLEDSAVYLCASSLVEGPAYEQYFGPGTRLTVT.

V is TRBV10-3 and J is TRBJ2-7; 8 positions agree with TRBD1. The CDR3 is 13 residues long. CDR1 is ENHRY and CDR2 is SYGVKD in the germline V gene. V trimming: 8 bases; J trimming: 6 bases; junction bases outside the gene matches: 9. The CDR3 loop is CAIDQGAIGEQYF. The CDR3 DNA reads TGTGCCATCGATCAGGGGGCAATTGGCGAGCAGTACTTC.

The chain combines TRBV7-9 with TRBJ2-1, with D tentatively TRBD1 (5 bases). V was trimmed by 4 bases and J by 6 bases, leaving 16 bases between them. Germline loops: CDR1 SEHNR, CDR2 FQNEAQ (reference sequence). This CDR3 has 15 residues. CDR3 sequence reads: CASSSGRLTGNEQFF. The DNA of the CDR3 is TGTGCCAGCAGCTCAGGGCGGCTGACCGGCAATGAGCAGTTCTTC.

The rearrangement links TRBV6-1 to TRBJ1-1, with 9 positions matching TRBD1. Germline trimming cut 4 bases from V and 5 bases from J; bases unmatched to any gene: 14. The CDR3 sequence is 17 residues long. Germline assignment: CDR1 MNHNS and CDR2 SASEGT. This chain's CDR3 is CASSGYRDRAGGTEAFF. The CDR3 region has the DNA TGTGCCAGCAGTGGTTACCGGGACAGGGCGGGAGGAACTGAAGCTTTCTTT.

The V and J genes are TRBV5-1 and TRBJ2-3, with 12 bases aligning to TRBD2. This CDR3 is built from 15 residues. Germline trimming cut 4 bases from V and 4 bases from J; bases unmatched to any gene: 4. Germline CDR1 SGHRS, CDR2 YFSETQ. The DNA of the CDR3 is TGCGCCAGCAGCCGACTAGCGGGGGACCCAGATACGCAGTATTTT. Translating gives CASSRLAGDPDTQYF. Supplemented by reference TRBV5-1 and TRBJ2-3, the full variable domain reads KAGVTQTPRYLIKTRGQQVTLSCSPISGHRSVSWYQQTPGQGLQFLFEYFSETQRNKGNFPGRFSGRQFSNSRSEMNVSTLELGDSALYLCASSRLAGDPDTQYFGPGTRLTVL.

V and J are TRBV6-4 and TRBJ1-1, with D hard to call. Germline V gives CDR1 MRHNA, CDR2 SNTAGT. V lost 0 bases and J 10 bases, leaving 15 bases between the germline ends. CDR3 length: 14 residues. This chain's CDR3 is CASSDSPGLGVAFF. The CDR3 DNA follows: TGTGCCAGCAGTGACTCCCCCGGACTCGGGGTAGCTTTCTTT.

The chain carries TRBV9 and TRBJ2-5; 9 positions match TRBD1. This CDR3 region has 14 residues. V shed 4 bases, J shed 4 bases, and the junction held 5 bases outside the gene matches. Germline assignment: CDR1 SGDLS and CDR2 YYNGEE. This CDR3 is CASSRGQGVETQYF. CDR3 in DNA: TGTGCCAGCAGCAGGGGACAGGGAGTAGAGACCCAGTACTTC. The full variable domain, with the rest looked up from reference TRBV9 and TRBJ2-5, is DSGVTQTPKHLITATGQRVTLRCSPRSGDLSVYWYQQSLDQGLQFLIQYYNGEERAKGNILERFSAQQFPDLHSELNLSSLELGDSALYFCASSRGQGVETQYFGPGTRLLVL.

J is TRBJ1-2 and V is TRBV13; 7 bases line up with TRBD1. Looked up from germline, CDR1 is PRHDT and CDR2 is FYEKMQ (reference sequence). Unmatched junction bases numbered 9, after V lost 5 bases and J lost 0 bases. This CDR3 contains 16 residues. As DNA, the CDR3 is TGTGCCAGCAGCACCGAAAAGGGACAGACTAACTATGGCTACACCTTC. Its protein product is CASSTEKGQTNYGYTF.

The chain combines TRBV4-1 with TRBJ1-6; TRBD1 matches 8 bases. V lost 4 bases to trimming and J lost 0 bases; unmatched junction nucleotides: 2. The CDR3 is 16 residues long. Looked up from germline, CDR1 is MGHRA and CDR2 is YSYEKL. CDR3 sequence: CASSPGQDSYNSPLHF. In DNA, the CDR3 is TGCGCCAGCAGCCCGGGACAGGACTCCTATAATTCACCCCTCCACTTT.